This T cell receptor (beta chain) was identified in a study of T cell clonality in common variable immunodeficiency. General study points: Compared with healthy controls, CVID subjects showed increased TCRbeta clonality, mostly in about a third.

Patients and controls were mostly of Caucasian heritage. This clone was counted at least ten times. Its antigen is as yet unknown. The CDR3 goes on 3 residues after the read ends, and that part is filled in from the germline J gene. The CDR3 contains 14 residues. Trimming stripped 3 bases from V and 5 bases from J, with 12 bases between. Germline CDR1 is KGHSH and CDR2 is LQKENI. Clones were sequenced by immunoSEQ multiplex PCR, and TCRdb holds only the in-frame ones, with some missing. Singletons are absent from the sample, which has some 60,000 clones. This TCR derives from a person aged 18-69 years in good health. The rearrangement joins TRBV18 to TRBJ2-3; a possible D gene is TRBD1 (5 bases). What was sequenced was peripheral blood mononuclear cells. CDR3 bases read: TGTGCCAGCTCACCGAAAAGGGGTGAAGATACG. This codes for CASSPKRGEDT. The CDR3 as a whole reads CASSPKRGEDTQYF. Drawing the rest from reference TRBV18 and TRBJ2-3, the complete variable domain is NAGVMQNPRHLVRRRGQEARLRCSPMKGHSHVYWYRQLPEEGLKFMVYLQKENIIDESGMPKERFSAEFPKEGPSILRIQQVVRGDSAAYFCASSPKRGEDTQYFGPGTRLTVL.